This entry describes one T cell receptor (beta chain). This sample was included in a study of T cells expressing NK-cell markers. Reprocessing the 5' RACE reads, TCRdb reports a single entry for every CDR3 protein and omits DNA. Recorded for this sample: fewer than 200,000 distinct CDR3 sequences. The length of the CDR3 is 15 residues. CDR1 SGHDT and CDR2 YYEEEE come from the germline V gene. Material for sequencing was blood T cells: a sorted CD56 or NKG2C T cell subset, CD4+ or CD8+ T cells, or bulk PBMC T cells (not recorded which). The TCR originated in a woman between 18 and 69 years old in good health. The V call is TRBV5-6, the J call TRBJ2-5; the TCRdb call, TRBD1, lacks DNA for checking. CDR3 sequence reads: CASSLAGKGRETQYF.